A selection of T cell receptor beta chains follows, all from one sample in a study of cytomegalovirus exposure and HLA in healthy donors. The table came from immunoSEQ multiplex PCR; TCRdb's copy has only in-frame clones and leaves some out. The table has approximately 150,000 clones, 68% seen once. Sequencing used PBMCs. The origin of the receptors is a man in his forties or fifties in good health and CMV-seronegative. The CDR3 runs from the conserved cysteine through the conserved F or W. D genes are given only for firm matches. Rows may omit the clone size; those that give it use once, few, many or a size class.

V gene,clone size,D gene,CDR3 length,J gene,CDR3 DNA,CDR3 protein
TRBV27,-,TRBD1,15,TRBJ2-1,TGTGCCAGCAGCTCGGACAGGGGGCCCTACAATGAGCAGTTCTTC,CASSSDRGPYNEQFF
TRBV10-1,-,TRBD1,14,TRBJ1-1,TGCGCCAGCTCTGGGACAGGGCGATATACTGAAGCTTTCTTT,CASSGTGRYTEAFF
TRBV7-2,-,-,14,TRBJ1-2,TGTGCCAGCAGCCCCCCGGGTATCAACTATGGCTACACCTTC,CASSPPGINYGYTF
TRBV12-5,-,-,14,TRBJ2-7,TGTGCTAGTGGTTTGAGCACAGGCTCCTACGAGCAGTACTTC,CASGLSTGSYEQYF
TRBV9,-,TRBD1,13,TRBJ1-2,TGTGCCAGCAGCCTACAGGGGAACTATGGCTACACTTTC,CASSLQGNYGYTF
TRBV7-8,-,TRBD1,16,TRBJ2-5,TGTGCCAGCAGCTTAGCGGACAGGGCAGGGCGGGAGACCCAGTACTTC,CASSLADRAGRETQYF
TRBV5-5,-,-,14,TRBJ2-1,TGTGCCAGCAGCCCAAAGTGGGACACCGATGAGCAGTTCTTC,CASSPKWDTDEQFF
TRBV11-2,-,-,14,TRBJ1-2,TGTGCCAGCAGCTTAGTCGGGAGGGGAAAGGGCTACACCTTC,CASSLVGRGKGYTF
TRBV7-9,few,TRBD2,16,TRBJ2-5,TGTGCCAGCTCCGCGGGGAGGGGAGGGAATGAGGAGACCCAGTACTTC,CASSAGRGGNEETQYF
TRBV7-7,-,-,14,TRBJ2-2,TGTGCCAGCGGCGGGGCACAGAACACCGGGGAGCTGTTTTTT,CASGGAQNTGELFF
TRBV14,-,-,15,TRBJ1-3,TGTGCCAGCAGCCCCGTAACAGGAGGGAGAAACACCATATATTTT,CASSPVTGGRNTIYF
TRBV7-2,-,TRBD1,15,TRBJ1-2,TGTGCCAGCAGCGACCAACAGGGACAGCACTATGGCTACACCTTC,CASSDQQGQHYGYTF
TRBV28,-,-,15,TRBJ1-4,TGTGCCAGCAGTCTAGCGGCAGGTTTGGATGAAAAACTGTTTTTT,CASSLAAGLDEKLFF
TRBV15,few,TRBD1,12,TRBJ1-3,TGTGCCACCACCGGGACAGGGGACACCATATATTTT,CATTGTGDTIYF
TRBV5-6,-,TRBD2,17,TRBJ2-4,TGTGCCAGCAGCTCGAACAGGCGGGGGTTAGCCAAAAACATTCAGTACTTC,CASSSNRRGLAKNIQYF
TRBV7-3,-,TRBD2,16,TRBJ2-1,TGTGCCAGCAGCATAAAAGGCGGGGGAGGCTACAATGAGCAGTTCTTC,CASSIKGGGGYNEQFF
TRBV5-6,-,-,18,TRBJ2-6,TGTGCCAGCAGCTTGTTGTCAGAACAGGCAGCCGGGGCCAACGTCCTGACTTTC,CASSLLSEQAAGANVLTF
TRBV7-2,-,TRBD1,13,TRBJ1-2,TGTGCCAGCAGCTCAACCGGGACAGCACAACACACCTTC,CASSSTGTAQHTF
TRBV18,-,TRBD1,15,TRBJ2-1,TGTGCCAGCTCACAGACGACAGGGGGGGGCAATGAGCAGTTCTTC,CASSQTTGGGNEQFF
TRBV9,-,TRBD1,15,TRBJ1-2,TGTGCCAGCAACCCAGGGGGCGCACCTAACTATGGCTACACCTTC,CASNPGGAPNYGYTF
TRBV5-1,-,TRBD1,15,TRBJ2-2,TGCGCCAGCGAACAGGGGCCCCCGAACACCGGGGAGCTGTTTTTT,CASEQGPPNTGELFF
TRBV25-1,-,TRBD1,14,TRBJ2-7,TGTGCCAGCGTACCGACAGGGACGGCCTACGAGCAGTACTTC,CASVPTGTAYEQYF
TRBV6-1,-,TRBD1,14,TRBJ1-1,TGTGCCAGCAGAGACAGGGGTATGAACACTGAAGCTTTCTTT,CASRDRGMNTEAFF
TRBV7-2,-,-,17,TRBJ1-1,TGTGCCAGCAGCTATATTAGAGTAATCATGAGCGGCACTGAAGCTTTCTTT,CASSYIRVIMSGTEAFF
TRBV2,-,TRBD1,16,TRBJ2-2,TGTGCCAGCAGTGAGGGGGACAGGGGATACACCGGGGAGCTGTTTTTT,CASSEGDRGYTGELFF
TRBV7-8,few,TRBD1,13,TRBJ1-2,TGTGCCAGCAGCGAAGGGACAGCCTATGGCTACACCTTC,CASSEGTAYGYTF
TRBV25-1,-,-,13,TRBJ2-5,TGTGCCAGCAGTGATCGCAGGGTGGGGACCCAGTACTTC,CASSDRRVGTQYF
TRBV7-9,-,-,11,TRBJ1-1,TGTGCCAGCAGCCCTCACACTGAAGCTTTCTTT,CASSPHTEAFF
TRBV2,-,-,16,TRBJ1-3,TGTGCCAGCAAACCTGCCGCAGGCCGCTCTGGAAACACCATATATTTT,CASKPAAGRSGNTIYF
TRBV7-9,-,-,15,TRBJ2-1,TGTGCCAGCAGCCAACAGGGTCATGAAGGGAATGAGCAGTTCTTC,CASSQQGHEGNEQFF
TRBV7-9,-,-,15,TRBJ1-5,TGTGCCAGCCAGGTTGGGAGCGGGCGCAATCAGCCCCAGCATTTT,CASQVGSGRNQPQHF
TRBV28,-,TRBD1,15,TRBJ1-1,TGTGCCAGCAGAGGGGACAGCTGGAGGAACACTGAAGCTTTCTTT,CASRGDSWRNTEAFF
TRBV15,few,-,16,TRBJ1-5,TGTGCCACCAGAGATGATAATACGGCGGGCAATCAGCCCCAGCATTTT,CATRDDNTAGNQPQHF
TRBV10-1,-,-,15,TRBJ2-6,TGCGCCAGCAGTCCCAGGGTTGCTGGGGCCAACGTCCTGACTTTC,CASSPRVAGANVLTF
TRBV2,-,-,13,TRBJ1-3,TGTGCCAGCAGTGAGACAGAAGGAAACACCATATATTTT,CASSETEGNTIYF
TRBV19,-,-,15,TRBJ2-7,TGTGCCAGTAGTAGTAACAAGGGGCTTACCTACGAGCAGTACTTC,CASSSNKGLTYEQYF
TRBV7-9,-,TRBD1,15,TRBJ1-1,TGTGCCAGCAGTCCGACTCAGGGGGCGGACACTGAAGCTTTCTTT,CASSPTQGADTEAFF
TRBV4-1,-,-,16,TRBJ1-5,TGCGCCAGCAGCCAATTCAGACAGAATAGCAATCAGCCCCAGCATTTT,CASSQFRQNSNQPQHF
TRBV14,-,-,18,TRBJ1-6,TGTGCCAGCAGCCAAGGGTCATATACAGGGTGGCGCAATTCACCCCTCCACTTT,CASSQGSYTGWRNSPLHF
TRBV5-1,-,TRBD2,15,TRBJ2-3,TGCGCCAGCAGGAGTAGCGGGGCCCTCACAGATACGCAGTATTTT,CASRSSGALTDTQYF
TRBV9,-,TRBD1,14,TRBJ2-7,TGTGCCAGCAGCGAGGGACAGGGGGCCTACGAGCAGTACTTC,CASSEGQGAYEQYF
TRBV30,-,-,14,TRBJ1-5,TGTGCAGCAATGGGGGCGCGGGGCAATCAGCCCCAGCATTTT,CAAMGARGNQPQHF
TRBV7-2,few,TRBD1,16,TRBJ1-5,TGTGCCAGCAGCCCGGACAGGGGAGTCGGCAATCAGCCCCAGCATTTT,CASSPDRGVGNQPQHF
TRBV28,-,TRBD1,17,TRBJ2-5,TGTGCCAGCAGTTCACCATCAGGACAGGGATTACGAGAGACCCAGTACTTC,CASSSPSGQGLRETQYF
TRBV4-2,-,-,16,TRBJ1-1,TGTGCCAGCAGCCCCCACCAGGGAGGGATGAACACTGAAGCTTTCTTT,CASSPHQGGMNTEAFF
TRBV29-1,-,-,15,TRBJ1-1,TGCAGCGTTGGGGCGGGGGCTGTCTGGAACACTGAAGCTTTCTTT,CSVGAGAVWNTEAFF
TRBV11-2,-,-,14,TRBJ2-7,TGTGCCAGCAGCCTCTCGCAGGGCTCCTACGAGCAGTACTTC,CASSLSQGSYEQYF
TRBV9,-,-,11,TRBJ1-1,TGTGCCAGCACCCGGGGCACTGAAGCTTTCTTT,CASTRGTEAFF
TRBV9,once,TRBD2,17,TRBJ2-1,TGTGCCAGCAGCGTACCGGGACTAGGACTCTTATACAATGAGCAGTTCTTC,CASSVPGLGLLYNEQFF
TRBV5-1,-,TRBD1,16,TRBJ2-1,TGCGCCAGCAGCTTGGGACAGGGCACCGCTTACAATGAGCAGTTCTTC,CASSLGQGTAYNEQFF
TRBV6-1,-,-,14,TRBJ1-1,TGTGCCAGCAGTGAAACATTCGGGGGCACTGAAGCTTTCTTT,CASSETFGGTEAFF
TRBV7-2,few,TRBD1,14,TRBJ1-2,TGTGCCAGCAGCTTGGGACAGGGGAACTATGGCTACACCTTC,CASSLGQGNYGYTF
TRBV11-2,-,-,17,TRBJ1-1,TGTGCCAGCAGCTCCCGGGGAGCGTCAATGCTGAACACTGAAGCTTTCTTT,CASSSRGASMLNTEAFF
TRBV29-1,-,TRBD1,15,TRBJ2-2,TGCAGCGTTGGCAGACAGGGAAAGAACACCGGGGAGCTGTTTTTT,CSVGRQGKNTGELFF
TRBV28,-,-,13,TRBJ1-2,TGTGCCAGCAGAGAGGGCAGGAAAGATGGCTACACCTTC,CASREGRKDGYTF
TRBV19,-,-,14,TRBJ2-5,TGTGCCAGTAGTACCGAAGGGGCACAAGAGACCCAGTACTTC,CASSTEGAQETQYF
TRBV7-9,-,-,12,TRBJ1-5,TGTGCCAGCAGCGCCCAGTATCAGCCCCAGCATTTT,CASSAQYQPQHF
TRBV27,-,TRBD1,16,TRBJ1-2,TGTGCCAGCAGTACTCTATCGGGACAGGGCCTTTCGGGCTACACCTTC,CASSTLSGQGLSGYTF
TRBV5-1,-,TRBD1,14,TRBJ2-2,TGCGCCAGCTCTCAGGGGGCGAGTACCGGGGAGCTGTTTTTT,CASSQGASTGELFF
TRBV5-5,once,-,17,TRBJ1-5,TGTGCCAGCAGCCCGTGGGGAGGGGAATACAGCAATCAGCCCCAGCATTTT,CASSPWGGEYSNQPQHF